Sequencing of this TCR beta chain was carried out in a study of long-term antiretroviral therapy in people with HIV. Study-level points and caveats: Clonal populations expanded prior to ART predominated within the repertoire at all time points.

Germline CDR1 reads LGHNA; CDR2 reads YNFKEQ. The V end was cut by 5 bases, the J end by 1 base, with 14 bases between. The length of the CDR3 is 15 residues. Clinicians in the United States treated all participants with HIV. Sequencing relied on immunoSEQ assay v3.0, run at survey level. The repertoire was sequenced with immunoSEQ multiplex PCR; TCRdb's copy has only in-frame clones and lacks some. The data show about 12,000 clones, with 82% seen just once and roughly 18% held by the top ten. Of note for this clone: What it binds is unknown.

The V gene is TRBV4-2, the J gene TRBJ1-1; D not resolved. The sample here was unsorted PBMCs, taken just over 8 years after starting antiretroviral therapy. The TCR comes from a man in his fifties with HIV. CDR3 protein: CASSLAEGSNTEAFF. CDR3 DNA sequence: TGTGCCAGCAGCTTGGCCGAGGGTTCGAACACTGAAGCTTTCTTT.